This is a list of T cell receptor beta chains from one sample in a study of beta chain features in type 1 diabetes. The protocol was immunoSEQ multiplex PCR, while the TCRdb copy is restricted to in-frame clones and leaves out a portion. The sample has 970,000 or so clones; 17% are singletons. Sequenced input: naive CD4+ T cells from blood. These receptors originate from a woman in her late teens or twenties in good health. Each CDR3 is given with its conserved first and last residue.

v_gene	j_gene	CDR3aa
TRBV28	TRBJ2-7	CASSLPYSRGNF
TRBV7-8	TRBJ2-2	CASSRRENTGELFF
TRBV6-5	TRBJ2-2	CASSTVNTGELFF
TRBV18	TRBJ2-7	CASSSGTAYEQYF
TRBV2	TRBJ1-5	CASSSGGWGNQPQHF
TRBV28	TRBJ1-4	CASSLDSNEKLFF
TRBV5-4	TRBJ2-1	CASSEGQGAYNEQFF
TRBV9	TRBJ2-1	CASSVGVSGRSTFF
TRBV15	TRBJ1-4	CATTRGVNEKLFF
TRBV28	TRBJ2-7	CASSDGSGYYEQYF
TRBV6-6	TRBJ1-1	CASTRQVSEAFF
TRBV7-9	TRBJ2-7	CASRLQGAYEQYF
TRBV10-3	TRBJ2-3	CAIREGGTDTQYF
TRBV7-2	TRBJ2-3	CASSSDGIRYADTQYF
TRBV27	TRBJ2-5	CASSPSGAGLARQETQYF
TRBV23-1	TRBJ1-5	CASSPLRDRGGQPQHF
TRBV14	TRBJ2-7	CASSPKNSYNEQYF
TRBV6-1	TRBJ2-7	CASSESLGTSGYEQYF
TRBV18	TRBJ2-1	CASSPPGGGSYNEQFF
TRBV10-3	TRBJ2-3	CASSVGASPQYF
TRBV11-2	TRBJ2-7	CATYKGLPAPYEQYF
TRBV6-5	TRBJ2-7	CAATSINSYEQYF
TRBV2	TRBJ1-4	CASTMGGRQREKLFF
TRBV4-3	TRBJ2-6	CASSQGTRVKARRRGANVLTF
TRBV7-2	TRBJ2-3	CASSMTGYDTQYF
TRBV7-2	TRBJ2-7	CASSAAVGYEQYF
TRBV7-2	TRBJ1-2	CASSQGRGNAYGYTF
TRBV18	TRBJ2-3	CASSPLQRGFTDTQYF
TRBV7-2	TRBJ2-7	CASTADRLVNEQYF
TRBV18	TRBJ1-2	CASSPPGQLDTYGYTF
TRBV7-9	TRBJ1-1	CASSLGAGNTEAFF
TRBV7-9	TRBJ1-3	CASSLGGGNSGNTIYF
TRBV28	TRBJ2-7	CASSFPRAGSRTRALGQYF
TRBV5-6	TRBJ2-3	CASSLWQDTQYF
TRBV18	TRBJ2-7	CASSPGLAARYEQYF
TRBV28	TRBJ1-5	CASSLGDRSNQPQHF
TRBV27	TRBJ2-2	CASAFRASGIVNGELFF
TRBV11-3	TRBJ2-1	CASSLGTSGSYSYNEQFF
TRBV7-2	TRBJ2-1	CASRKTVEPASREQFF
TRBV27	TRBJ2-7	CASSRGTSGTEQYF
TRBV2	TRBJ1-5	CASSPQGSNQPQHF
TRBV27	TRBJ2-7	CASSSHHRPTYEQYF
TRBV5-4	TRBJ2-2	CASSRGNTGELFF
TRBV9	TRBJ2-2	CASSVTGGSGTGELFF
TRBV5-4	TRBJ1-1	CASSSPTRTEAFF
TRBV5-4	TRBJ2-1	CASSATSGSYNEQFF
TRBV20-1	TRBJ2-7	CSASNEQYF
TRBV9	TRBJ2-2	CASRETSGANTGELFF
TRBV28	TRBJ2-7	CASSPETGVSYEQYF
TRBV29-1	TRBJ2-3	CSVRRQGAFDTQYF
TRBV15	TRBJ2-3	CATSRDNPGRTDTQYF
TRBV7-2	TRBJ2-3	CASSPGRSTDTQYF
TRBV5-1	TRBJ2-2	CASRVAGSNTGELFF
TRBV11-2	TRBJ2-5	CASKPGLASGETQYF
TRBV6-1	TRBJ2-7	CASRQGLEYYEQYF
TRBV28	TRBJ1-4	CASTRGGVANEKLFF
TRBV6-1	TRBJ2-1	CASSEVVSSYNEQFF
TRBV11-2	TRBJ2-1	CASSLFDRGSYNEQFF
TRBV7-2	TRBJ2-5	CASSLVGRAGYQETQYF
TRBV9	TRBJ2-1	CATSREAKNNEQFF